These 26 T cell receptor beta chains share one sample of origin, sequenced in a study of blood T cell repertoires in COVID-19. Sequencing was performed with immunoSEQ multiplex PCR; in TCRdb, only in-frame clones are kept and a portion is missing. The sample includes about 240,000 clones, less than 90% of them seen just once. Material: peripheral blood. Receptor source: a man in his 60s with acute or convalescent COVID-19.

This clone was seen only once. The chain employs TRBV6-5 and TRBJ1-4, with a tentative D call TRBD1 (5 bases). CDR1 MNHEY and CDR2 SVGAGI come from the germline V gene. Trimming removed 7 bases from V and 3 bases from J, with 12 bases in between. The CDR3 consists of 14 residues. The CDR3 loop is CASKKGASNEKLFF. For the CDR3, the DNA is TGTGCCAGCAAAAAAGGGGCCTCTAATGAAAAACTGTTTTTT.

This rearrangement joins TRBV9 to TRBJ2-7; 11 bases are a match to TRBD2. Germline V gives CDR1 SGDLS, CDR2 YYNGEE. This CDR3 is built from 16 residues. Losses at the gene ends were 3 bases for V and 5 bases for J; bases not matched to a gene: 10. As DNA, the CDR3 is TGTGCCAGCAGCGGTAGCGGGAGGGTCCTGGGGGACGAGCAGTACTTC. Translation gives CASSGSGRVLGDEQYF.

A note on this clone: The sample carries other DNA sequences with the same CDR3. The V call is TRBV11-2, the J call TRBJ2-7, with 12 bases fitting TRBD2. The CDR3 has 15 amino acids. Trimming removed 4 bases from V and 1 base from J; junction bases left unmatched: 2. Germline CDR1 is SGHAT and CDR2 is FQNNGV. The CDR3, as DNA: TGTGCCAGCAGCTCGGGACTAGCGGGTTCCTACGAGCAGTACTTC. Its protein product is CASSSGLAGSYEQYF.

The chain recombines TRBV19 with TRBJ2-3, with 10 bases identical to TRBD2. V lost 4 bases, J lost 3 bases, and 7 bases stayed unmatched. The CDR3 contains 16 residues. Germline loops: CDR1 LNHDA, CDR2 SQIVND (reference sequence). Here the CDR3 DNA reads TGTGCCAGTAGTACTAGCGGGAGTTGGGGAACAGATACGCAGTATTTT. Translated: CASSTSGSWGTDTQYF.

The rearrangement joins TRBV5-6 to TRBJ1-2; 8 nucleotides agree with TRBD1. The germline V gene encodes CDR1 SGHDT and CDR2 YYEEEE. CDR3 size: 12 residues. V shed 3 bases and J 6 bases; nucleotides not matched to a gene: 1. DNA for the CDR3: TGTGCCAGCAGCTGGACAGGGAATGGCTACACCTTC. Its protein is CASSWTGNGYTF.

V usage is TRBV4-3 and J usage is TRBJ1-3; perhaps TRBD1 as D (6 bases). The germline gives CDR1 LGHNA, CDR2 YSLEER. CDR3 length equals 14 residues. The germline V and J ends were trimmed by 1 base and 4 bases, with 8 bases remaining between them. This CDR3 reads CASSQGGGGNTIYF. CDR3 DNA: TGCGCCAGCAGCCAAGGAGGGGGAGGAAACACCATATATTTT.

V and J are TRBV6-5 and TRBJ1-4; D is unresolved. CDR1 is MNHEY, CDR2 SVGAGI, per germline. This CDR3 comprises 13 residues. With 6 bases removed from V and 6 bases from J, the gap between germline ends came to 11 bases. In nucleotides, the CDR3 is TGTGCCAGCAGAAGGTCCGGGGATGAAAAACTGTTTTTT. It yields the protein CASRRSGDEKLFF.

The genes are TRBV5-1 and TRBJ1-4, with D hard to call. Germline V CDR1 and CDR2: SGHRS, YFSETQ. Trimming removed 4 bases from V and 6 bases from J, with 7 bases in between. The CDR3 length is 12 residues. This CDR3 is CASSQPDEKLFF. The CDR3 DNA reads TGCGCCAGCAGCCAACCGGATGAAAAACTGTTTTTT.

The rearrangement links TRBV7-9 to TRBJ1-2; TRBD1 is a possible D gene (5 bases). The CDR3 runs 12 residues. Trimming took 1 base from V and 6 from J, leaving 6 bases between them. Looked up from germline, CDR1 is SEHNR and CDR2 is FQNEAQ (reference sequence). CDR3 DNA: TGTGCCAGCAGCTTAGGGGGGGATGGCTACACCTTC. This encodes CASSLGGDGYTF.

This chain uses TRBV7-2 with TRBJ1-5; 7 bases match TRBD1. Germline CDR1 reads SGHTA; CDR2 reads FQGNSA. V was clipped by 5 bases and J by 0 bases; unmatched bases: 4. The CDR3 sequence is 15 residues long. The CDR3 protein is CASSRDRNSNQPQHF. The CDR3 DNA sequence: TGTGCCAGCAGCCGGGACAGAAATAGCAATCAGCCCCAGCATTTT.

The table lists this clone with a few counts. V and J are TRBV3-1 (or the pseudogene TRBV3-2) and TRBJ1-6; D ambiguous. With 1 base removed from V and 0 bases from J, the gap between germline ends came to 13 bases. The length of the CDR3 is 18 residues. The germline V gene has CDR1 LGHDT and CDR2 YNNKEL (reference sequence). The CDR3 spells CASSQGGGVSSYNSPLHF. For the CDR3, the DNA is TGTGCCAGCAGCCAAGGAGGCGGGGTGAGCTCCTATAATTCACCCCTCCACTTT.

This clone was recorded only once. The chain uses TRBV5-4 and TRBJ2-5; 10 positions match TRBD1. Germline lookup yields CDR1 SGHNT and CDR2 YYREEE (reference sequence). With V trimmed by 4 bases and J by 1 base, 4 bases remained unmatched. The CDR3 is made up of 15 amino acids. This CDR3 reads CASSPRTGGQETQYF. DNA for the CDR3: TGTGCCAGCAGCCCGCGGACAGGGGGCCAAGAGACCCAGTACTTC.

This chain uses TRBV15 with TRBJ1-1, with D possibly TRBD1 on 6 matching bases. Germline CDR1 and CDR2: LNHNV and YYDKDF (reference sequence). The CDR3 consists of 15 residues. The germline V and J ends were trimmed by 6 bases and 8 bases, with 22 bases remaining between them. CDR3 nucleotides: TGTGCCACCAGAACTTTACAGGGTGGGATAGAAGAAGCTTTCTTT. Translated: CATRTLQGGIEEAFF.

The chain links TRBV2 to TRBJ2-7, with TRBD2 identical over 7 bases. This CDR3 spans 14 amino acids. Looked up from germline, CDR1 is SNHLY and CDR2 is FYNNEI. Trimming at V came to 3 bases and at J to 2 bases, leaving 4 bases not matched to a gene. CDR3 in DNA: TGTGCCAGCAGTGACAATAGCGGGCCCTACGAGCAGTACTTC. It specifies CASSDNSGPYEQYF.

V gene TRBV6-4 combines with J gene TRBJ1-6, with D maybe TRBD1 (5 bases). Per germline, CDR1 MRHNA and CDR2 SNTAGT. The CDR3 is made up of 13 amino acids. V lost 5 bases, J lost 10 bases, and 12 bases lay in between. The DNA of the CDR3 is TGTGCCAGCAGTCTGGGGGAGGGCTCACCCCTCCACTTT. Translation: CASSLGEGSPLHF.

This chain connects TRBV29-1 to TRBJ2-1; 9 bases are a match to TRBD1. Germline assignment: CDR1 SQVTM and CDR2 ANQGSEA. V was pared by 7 bases and J by 13 bases, with 5 bases of the junction left unmatched. The CDR3 has 10 amino acids. The chain's CDR3 is CSAGDREQFF. In DNA, the CDR3 is TGCAGCGCTGGGGACAGGGAACAGTTCTTC.

The sample holds one count of this clone. This rearrangement joins TRBV6-2 or TRBV6-3 to TRBJ2-7; 7 nucleotides line up with TRBD1. J gave up 2 bases and V 0 bases, and 7 bases lay outside the gene matches. Looked up from germline, CDR1 is MNHEY and CDR2 is SVGEGT. CDR3 length: 16 amino acids. The CDR3 spells CASSYSPGQLTYEQYF. The DNA of the CDR3 is TGTGCCAGCAGTTACTCCCCGGGACAGCTAACCTACGAGCAGTACTTC.

The CDR3 DNA sequence: TGTGCCAGCAGTCGGACAGGGGAGACAGATACGCAGTATTTT. This sequence encodes CASSRTGETDTQYF. The V call is TRBV6-5, the J call TRBJ2-3, with 9 bases lining up with TRBD1. CDR1 and CDR2 from the germline V gene are MNHEY and SVGAGI. The CDR3 sequence is 14 residues long. Unmatched junction bases numbered 3, after V lost 5 bases and J lost 3 bases.

J is TRBJ1-1 and V is TRBV30, with a weak D call TRBD1 (6 bases). The CDR3 has 14 amino acids. Germline-derived CDR1 and CDR2 are GTSNPN and SVGIG (reference sequence). V was trimmed by 2 bases and J by 5 bases, leaving 15 bases between them. In nucleotides, the CDR3 is TGTGCCTGGAGTTCTCGGGGAGGGGGTACTGAAGCTTTCTTT. This gives the protein CAWSSRGGGTEAFF. The full variable domain, completed using reference TRBV30 and TRBJ1-1, is SQTIHQWPATLVQPVGSPLSLECTVEGTSNPNLYWYRQAAGRGLQLLFYSVGIGQISSEVPQNLSASRPQDRQFILSSKKLLLSDSGFYLCAWSSRGGGTEAFFGQGTRLTVV.

This chain links TRBV28 with TRBJ1-5, with D possibly matching TRBD1 (5 bases). The CDR3 has 15 amino acids. Trimming took off 8 bases at V and 4 bases at J, with 18 bases between the two ends. The V gene's germline CDR1 is MDHEN and CDR2 SYDVKM. CDR3 coding DNA: TGTGCCAGCCTTGGAGGGGCCGCAAGGAATCAGCCCCAGCATTTT. It codes for CASLGGAARNQPQHF.

The rearrangement joins TRBV5-1 to TRBJ2-7; 8 bases align to TRBD1. The CDR3 extends over 13 amino acids. Germline trimming cut 4 bases from V and 3 bases from J; bases unmatched to any gene: 3. The germline V gene has CDR1 SGHRS and CDR2 YFSETQ. Written as DNA, the CDR3 is TGCGCCAGCAGCACCGGGACAGGCTACGAGCAGTACTTC. This codes for CASSTGTGYEQYF.

This clone has only one observation. The V call is TRBV4-1, the J call TRBJ1-2; 12 bases map to TRBD1. V dropped 4 bases and J dropped 4; count of bases not matched to a gene: 10. This CDR3 contains 17 residues. Germline V gene lookup returns CDR1 MGHRA and CDR2 YSYEKL. CDR3 nucleotides: TGCGCCAGCAGCCCGGAAAGGGAGGGACAGGGGGCCTATGGCTACACCTTC. Translation: CASSPEREGQGAYGYTF.

V usage is TRBV6-5 and J usage is TRBJ2-1, with 10 bases lining up with TRBD2. Trimming took 2 bases from V and 5 from J; bases not matched to a gene: 3. Germline CDR1 and CDR2: MNHEY and SVGAGI. This CDR3 has 15 amino acids. The CDR3 nucleotides read TGTGCCAGCAGTTACGCGGGACTAGCGAACAATGAGCAGTTCTTC. Translating gives CASSYAGLANNEQFF.

This chain connects TRBV19 to TRBJ1-2; D gene unclear. The CDR3 totals 13 residues. Looked up from germline, CDR1 is LNHDA and CDR2 is SQIVND (reference sequence). Trimming removed 5 bases at V and 2 bases at J, with 9 bases between. This chain's CDR3 is CASSLTGNYGYTF. In DNA, the CDR3 is TGTGCCAGTAGTCTGACGGGGAACTATGGCTACACCTTC.

V is TRBV21-1 and J is TRBJ2-5; the table's D call TRBD2 went unverified against the DNA. TRBV21-1 is designated a pseudogene. CDR3 size: 18 residues. CDR3 nucleotide sequence: TGTGCCAGCAGCAAAAGCCCTACTAGCTCCCCCCCCCAAGAGACCCAGTACTTC. Encoded protein: CASSKSPTSSPPQETQYF.

This chain links TRBV6-4 with TRBJ2-1; 8 nucleotides line up with TRBD2. The J segment lost 0 bases and the V segment lost 6 bases, leaving 4 bases of the junction unmatched. Germline CDR1 is MRHNA and CDR2 is SNTAGT. CDR3 length: 15 residues. The CDR3 DNA sequence: TGTGCCAGCAGCCTGACTAGCGCCTCCTACAATGAGCAGTTCTTC. Translated: CASSLTSASYNEQFF.